These 27 T cell receptor beta chains were all obtained from the same sample, sequenced in a study of T cell changes during pregnancy in multiple sclerosis. The table came from immunoSEQ multiplex PCR; TCRdb's copy has only in-frame clones and leaves some out. The table includes nearly 70,000 clones, around 92% detected once. Sequencing was performed on peripheral blood, taken in the second trimester of pregnancy. These receptors were taken from a female donor in good health, enrolled as a control in a pregnancy study.

This clone was observed a handful of times. V is TRBV19 and J is TRBJ1-5, with no clear D. Per germline, CDR1 LNHDA and CDR2 SQIVND (reference sequence). V shed 3 bases and J shed 0 bases, with 9 bases lying between them. The CDR3 consists of 15 residues. The CDR3 sequence: CASSMARDSNQPQHF. The CDR3, as DNA: TGTGCCAGTAGTATGGCACGGGATAGCAATCAGCCCCAGCATTTT.

The chain recombines TRBV28 with TRBJ1-2; D not certain. Trimming shortened V by 2 bases and J by 0 bases, and 16 bases separated the two germline ends. Germline CDR1 reads MDHEN; CDR2 reads SYDVKM. This CDR3 spans 17 amino acids. The CDR3 bases are TGTGCCAGCAGTTTAATGCGGGCGGCTCCTACTAACTATGGCTACACCTTC. This sequence encodes CASSLMRAAPTNYGYTF.

The chain has TRBV2 and TRBJ2-7; 8 bases are shared with TRBD2. The CDR3 spans 14 residues. V trimming: 4 bases; J trimming: 4 bases; junction bases outside the gene matches: 6. CDR1 and CDR2 from the germline V gene are SNHLY and FYNNEI. CDR3 sequence (DNA): TGTGCCAGCAGTGTGGGGACTAGAAATTACGAGCAGTACTTC. Residues: CASSVGTRNYEQYF.

This clone has more than one count but fewer than ten. The J gene is TRBJ2-1, the V gene TRBV11-3; 9 bases map to TRBD2. The CDR3 runs to 15 residues. Germline V lookup: CDR1 SGHNT, CDR2 YENEEA. Losses at the gene ends were 1 base for V and 7 bases for J; bases not matched to a gene: 5. This CDR3 is CASSLVGTSSNEQFF. Here the CDR3 DNA reads TGTGCCAGCAGCTTAGTTGGGACTAGCTCTAATGAGCAGTTCTTC.

This sequence joins TRBV6-1 and TRBJ1-2; TRBD1 matches at 7 bases. The CDR3 has 13 residues. CDR1 and CDR2 from the germline V gene are MNHNS and SASEGT. With V trimmed by 5 bases and J by 4 bases, 4 bases remained unmatched. The CDR3 region is CASSNGQAYGYTF. The CDR3 DNA reads as TGTGCCAGCAGTAATGGACAGGCCTATGGCTACACCTTC.

The J gene is TRBJ2-1, the V gene TRBV7-8, with 9 bases fitting TRBD2. The CDR3 runs 16 residues. The germline V gene has CDR1 SGHVS and CDR2 FQNEAQ. Losses at the gene ends were 3 bases for V and 5 bases for J; bases not matched to a gene: 8. The CDR3 DNA reads as TGTGCCAGCAGCTTTCTGCGGGAGGGCCGGGACAATGAGCAGTTCTTC. The encoded protein is CASSFLREGRDNEQFF.

The chain couples TRBV28 to TRBJ2-5; 9 bases fit TRBD1. CDR1 is MDHEN and CDR2 is SYDVKM in the germline V gene. Trimming at V came to 6 bases and at J to 7 bases, leaving 12 bases not matched to a gene. The CDR3 is made up of 15 amino acids. The CDR3 DNA reads as TGTGCCAGCAGCCGGGACAGGGTCTCTGGAGGGACCCAGTACTTC. Its protein is CASSRDRVSGGTQYF.

V is TRBV2 and J is TRBJ2-7; D remains unclear. This CDR3 contains 11 residues. Trimming took 6 bases from V and 3 from J, leaving 6 bases between them. Germline loops: CDR1 SNHLY, CDR2 FYNNEI. CDR3 coding DNA: TGTGCCAGCAGAGCCCGCTACGAGCAGTACTTC. Residues: CASRARYEQYF. Complete variable domain (other parts from reference TRBV2 and TRBJ2-7): EPEVTQTPSHQVTQMGQEVILRCVPISNHLYFYWYRQILGQKVEFLVSFYNNEISEKSEIFDDQFSVERPDGSNFTLKIRSTKLEDSAMYFCASRARYEQYFGPGTRLTVT.

This clone came up a few times. For the CDR3, the DNA is TGTGCCAGCAGTCTTAGCGGGGGGGCCGGCACCGGGGAGCTGTTTTTT. This gives the protein CASSLSGGAGTGELFF. The chain joins TRBV28 to TRBJ2-2; 11 bases are a match to TRBD2. The CDR3 extends over 16 amino acids. The junction had 6 bases not matched to a gene; V was cut back by 5 bases and J by 4 bases. CDR1 is MDHEN, CDR2 SYDVKM, per germline.

This sequence joins TRBV29-1 and TRBJ1-5; 10 bases agree with TRBD1. Trimming cost V 0 bases and J 2 bases; bases outside gene matches: 1. Per germline, CDR1 SQVTM and CDR2 ANQGSEA. This CDR3 spans 15 amino acids. The CDR3 DNA reads TGCAGCGTTGAAGATGGGACAGGGGGCAATCAGCCCCAGCATTTT. Residues: CSVEDGTGGNQPQHF.

CDR3 DNA: TGTGCCAGCAGCTTAGGGGCCCAAGAGACCCAGTACTTC. Its translation is CASSLGAQETQYF. The chain has TRBV13 and TRBJ2-5; D unresolved. This CDR3 comprises 13 residues. Per germline, CDR1 PRHDT and CDR2 FYEKMQ (reference sequence). V gave up 0 bases and J gave up 1 base, with 3 bases separating them.

The CDR3 here is CASSQYSGTGGNEQFF. The CDR3 DNA sequence: TGCGCCAGCAGCCAATACTCCGGGACAGGGGGCAATGAGCAGTTCTTC. The genes are TRBV4-3 and TRBJ2-1, with TRBD1 matching over 11 bases. Trimming took 2 bases from V and 6 from J; bases not matched to a gene: 6. Germline V gene data show CDR1 as LGHNA and CDR2 as YSLEER. This CDR3 spans 16 amino acids.

The CDR3 sequence is CASSVGFSGSWGTGELFF. DNA of the CDR3: TGTGCCAGCAGCGTAGGGTTTAGCGGGAGTTGGGGCACCGGGGAGCTGTTTTTT. This chain joins TRBV9 and TRBJ2-2; 9 nucleotides agree with TRBD2. In germline, CDR1 is SGDLS, CDR2 YYNGEE. V was clipped by 0 bases and J by 4 bases; unmatched bases: 10. This CDR3 region has 18 residues. Full variable domain (rest looked up from reference TRBV9 and TRBJ2-2): DSGVTQTPKHLITATGQRVTLRCSPRSGDLSVYWYQQSLDQGLQFLIQYYNGEERAKGNILERFSAQQFPDLHSELNLSSLELGDSALYFCASSVGFSGSWGTGELFFGEGSRLTVL.

The chain links TRBV11-2 to TRBJ2-7; perhaps TRBD1 as D (5 bases). The CDR3 has 13 residues. Germline CDR1 reads SGHAT; CDR2 reads FQNNGV. The germline V and J ends were trimmed by 3 bases and 4 bases, with 10 bases remaining between them. The CDR3, as DNA: TGTGCCAGCAGCTTGTGGCAGGGTTACGAGCAGTACTTC. This encodes CASSLWQGYEQYF. The variable domain in full, completed from reference TRBV11-2 and TRBJ2-7, reads EAGVAQSPRYKIIEKRQSVAFWCNPISGHATLYWYQQILGQGPKLLIQFQNNGVVDDSQLPKDRFSAERLKGVDSTLKIQPAKLEDSAVYLCASSLWQGYEQYFGPGTRLTVT.

This sequence joins TRBV6-5 and TRBJ1-2; TRBD1 is a possible D gene (5 bases). The CDR3 has 13 residues. The germline CDR1 and CDR2 sequences are MNHEY and SVGAGI. V was pared by 6 bases and J by 6 bases, with 14 bases between. As DNA, the CDR3 is TGTGCCAGCAGATTCCAGGGCAGGGATGGCTACACCTTC. Its protein product is CASRFQGRDGYTF.

The chain carries TRBV7-2 and TRBJ2-7; 7 bases map to TRBD2. Per the germline V gene, CDR1 is SGHTA and CDR2 is FQGNSA. V shed 7 bases and J 1 base; nucleotides not matched to a gene: 10. The length of the CDR3 is 15 residues. The CDR3 region is CASNLAASGSYEQYF. CDR3 DNA: TGTGCCAGCAACCTGGCGGCTAGCGGTTCCTACGAGCAGTACTTC. Full variable domain (outside the CDR3, taken from reference TRBV7-2 and TRBJ2-7): GAGVSQSPSNKVTEKGKDVELRCDPISGHTALYWYRQSLGQGLEFLIYFQGNSAPDKSGLPSDRFSAERTGGSVSTLTIQRTQQEDSAVYLCASNLAASGSYEQYFGPGTRLTVT.

The chain uses TRBV11-2 and TRBJ2-7; no reliable D call. Trimming left V 4 bases short and J 4 bases short, with 2 bases between. From germline, CDR1 is SGHAT and CDR2 FQNNGV. This CDR3 is built from 10 residues. Here the CDR3 reads CASSSYEQYF. CDR3 in DNA: TGTGCCAGCAGCTCATACGAGCAGTACTTC.

The rearrangement joins TRBV4-3 to TRBJ2-2; possibly TRBD2 for D (7 bases). This CDR3 spans 16 amino acids. Germline values: CDR1 LGHNA, CDR2 YSLEER. Deletions cut 0 bases from V and 4 bases from J, with 12 bases between. The CDR3 DNA reads TGCGCCAGCAGCCAAGAGGGGGGGCTGACCACCGGGGAGCTGTTTTTT. It encodes CASSQEGGLTTGELFF.

The genes are TRBV6-1 and TRBJ1-4; 10 bases are shared with TRBD1. CDR1 and CDR2 from the germline V gene are MNHNS and SASEGT. The CDR3 sequence is 16 residues long. V lost 4 bases to trimming and J lost 5 bases; unmatched junction nucleotides: 7. CDR3 sequence: CASSALPGQGNEKLFF. The CDR3 DNA sequence: TGTGCCAGCAGTGCACTTCCGGGACAGGGGAATGAAAAACTGTTTTTT.

This chain links TRBV28 with TRBJ2-2, with D possibly TRBD2 on 7 matching bases. CDR1 is MDHEN and CDR2 is SYDVKM in the germline V gene. V lost 3 bases to trimming and J lost 3 bases, with 11 bases between them. CDR3 length: 15 amino acids. The CDR3 protein is CASSLGEGDTGELFF. CDR3 DNA sequence: TGTGCCAGCAGTTTGGGGGAGGGGGACACCGGGGAGCTGTTTTTT. Variable domain in full (rest from reference TRBV28 and TRBJ2-2): DVKVTQSSRYLVKRTGEKVFLECVQDMDHENMFWYRQDPGLGLRLIYFSYDVKMKEKGDIPEGYSVSREKKERFSLILESASTNQTSMYLCASSLGEGDTGELFFGEGSRLTVL.

The V call is TRBV14, the J call TRBJ2-7; D is perhaps TRBD1 (6 bases). This CDR3 has 12 residues. From germline, CDR1 is SGHDN and CDR2 FVKESK. V was trimmed by 8 bases and J by 4 bases, leaving 12 bases between them. The CDR3 loop reads CASGQLSYEQYF. CDR3 nucleotides: TGTGCCAGCGGACAGTTATCTTACGAGCAGTACTTC.

The V gene is TRBV5-5, the J gene TRBJ1-2, with a weak D call TRBD1 (6 bases). The CDR3 has 14 residues. Germline V gene lookup returns CDR1 SGHKS and CDR2 YYEKEE (reference sequence). V was trimmed by 4 bases and J by 4 bases, leaving 14 bases between them. In DNA, the CDR3 is TGTGCCAGCAGCCTTCTCCAGGGGACCTATGGCTACACCTTC. Amino acids: CASSLLQGTYGYTF.

The gene calls are TRBV4-1 and TRBJ2-5; D not resolved. The J call may be wrong; the DNA end is better matched by TRBJ2-7. The CDR3 extends over 15 amino acids. Germline V gene sequence: CDR1 MGHRA, CDR2 YSYEKL. CDR3 in amino acids: CASSQDASDYYEQYF. In DNA, the CDR3 is TGCGCCAGCAGCCAAGATGCGTCCGATTACTACGAGCAGTACTTC.

The rearrangement links TRBV9 to TRBJ2-2; possible D gene TRBD2, 6 bases. This CDR3 region has 17 residues. Deletions cut 0 bases from V and 3 bases from J, with 15 bases between. The germline CDR1 and CDR2 sequences are SGDLS and YYNGEE. The CDR3 here is CASSVVGHSGYTGELFF. The DNA for the CDR3 is TGTGCCAGCAGCGTAGTTGGGCATAGCGGTTACACCGGGGAGCTGTTTTTT.

The genes are TRBV5-4 and TRBJ2-2; TRBD2 matches 12 bases. V shed 0 bases, J shed 1 base, and the junction held 4 bases outside the gene matches. The CDR3 is made up of 18 amino acids. CDR1 and CDR2 from the germline V gene are SGHNT and YYREEE (reference sequence). CDR3 sequence: CASSLGLTSGGNTGELFF. The CDR3 bases are TGTGCCAGCAGCTTGGGGTTGACTAGCGGGGGGAACACCGGGGAGCTGTTTTTT.

J is TRBJ2-3 and V is TRBV5-1; 7 nucleotides agree with TRBD1. Germline trimming cut 6 bases from V and 4 bases from J; bases unmatched to any gene: 8. Germline CDR1 reads SGHRS; CDR2 reads YFSETQ. CDR3 length equals 14 residues. CDR3 nucleotides: TGCGCCAGCATTAAGGAGCAGGGGGCAGATACGCAGTATTTT. Residues: CASIKEQGADTQYF.

The V call is TRBV7-2, the J call TRBJ2-5; maybe TRBD1 (6 bases). The CDR3 runs to 15 residues. V dropped 0 bases and J dropped 5 bases, with 13 bases sitting between them. CDR1 is SGHTA and CDR2 is FQGNSA in the germline V gene. DNA for the CDR3: TGTGCCAGCAGCTTAGCTATGGACAGATACGAGACCCAGTACTTC. Protein product: CASSLAMDRYETQYF.